This TCR beta chain was recovered during a study of regulatory T cells in long-lasting Graves disease. Whole-study results and caveats: TRBV28, TRBJ1-2 and TRBJ2-5 were segments that persistent disease favored. Whereas new patients shared roughly 910 public clonotypes, persistent patients shared more, at under 3,500. Lower TCR diversity characterized persistent Graves' patients relative to newly diagnosed patients.

V gave up 4 bases and J gave up 0 bases, with 14 bases separating them. The germline V gene has CDR1 SGHRS and CDR2 YFSETQ. There are 15 residues in the CDR3. Arm-PCR of CDR3 regions and iRepertoire HTBI primers were used to build TCR beta libraries. Source study methods: Identified segments across samples numbered approximately 60 TRBV and more than 12 TRBJ. TCRdb reprocessed the multiplex PCR reads via MiXCR and lists one record per CDR3 protein. It is TCRdb's table, rather than the study itself, that gives the V and J calls and clone size. The data hold about 660,000 distinct CDR3 sequences, with about 30% observed a single time. A word on this clonotype: Its antigen remains unknown.

As for time point: persistent/refractory GD, antithyroid drugs over 5 years with positive TRAb. Extracted RNA from PBMCs served as the source of the TCR library. The rearrangement links TRBV5-1 to TRBJ2-7, with a weak D call TRBD1 (5 bases). This receptor was taken from a female donor with Graves disease. Sequenced here: peripheral blood mononuclear cells (PBMCs), sampled when the disease was refractory, from a patient treated with antithyroid drugs. CDR3 DNA sequence: TGCGCCAGCAGCCCAGGACACATCGCCTCCTACGAGCAGTACTTC. The encoded protein is CASSPGHIASYEQYF.